This TCR beta chain comes out of a study of patients and donors after allogeneic stem cell transplantation. TCRdb independently ran MiXCR on the RT-PCR reads; one entry per CDR3 protein. The sample has about a million distinct CDR3 sequences, more than 15% seen once. Germline CDR1 MNHEY, CDR2 SVGAGI. Trimming removed 0 bases from V and 8 bases from J; junction bases left unmatched: 5. CDR3 length equals 15 residues. The V and J genes are TRBV6-5 and TRBJ2-2; TRBD1 agrees at 8 bases. This receptor was identified in a human donor who was either an allogeneic HSCT recipient or a stem cell or donor lymphocyte infusion donor (not recorded which). It is not recorded whose cells these are; they may come from a transplant donor. The sample comprised blood, either unsorted or a sorted T cell fraction (not recorded which). CDR3 residues: CASSYSGQGSGELFF. The DNA for the CDR3 is TGTGCCAGCAGTTACTCCGGACAGGGATCGGGGGAGCTGTTTTTT.